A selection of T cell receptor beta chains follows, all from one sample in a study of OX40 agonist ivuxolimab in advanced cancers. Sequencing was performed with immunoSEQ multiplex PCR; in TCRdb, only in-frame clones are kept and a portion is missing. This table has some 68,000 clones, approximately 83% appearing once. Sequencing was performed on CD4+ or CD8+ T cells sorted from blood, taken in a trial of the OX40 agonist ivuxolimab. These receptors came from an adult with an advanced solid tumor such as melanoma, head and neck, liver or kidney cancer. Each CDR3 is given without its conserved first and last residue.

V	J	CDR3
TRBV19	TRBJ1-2	ASSMPGVGRQAWNYGYT
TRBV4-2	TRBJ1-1	ASRQQAEGAAF
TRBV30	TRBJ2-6	AWSGRGYSGANVLT
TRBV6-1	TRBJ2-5	ASSSLQGAQETQY
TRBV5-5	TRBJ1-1	ASSQVGGGSAEAF
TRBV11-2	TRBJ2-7	ASSLGRGTYYEQY
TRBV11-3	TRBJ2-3	ASSFSQGPLDTDTQY
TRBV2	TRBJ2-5	ASSGRLSQETQY
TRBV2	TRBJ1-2	ASRGPGGKHGYT
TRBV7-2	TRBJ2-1	ASSRTFGGGGHNEQF
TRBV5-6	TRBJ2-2	ASSPFSKGELF
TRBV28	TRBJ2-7	ASTRGDSLASYEQY
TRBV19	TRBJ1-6	ASWAGTGGSPLH
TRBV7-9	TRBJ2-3	ASSREGDTQY
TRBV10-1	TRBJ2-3	ASSEPRSGGVTDTQY
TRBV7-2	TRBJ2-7	ASSLAPGQVYEQY
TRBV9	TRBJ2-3	ASSVQAGGPADTQY
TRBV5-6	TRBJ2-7	ASSFDRGRGIGEQY
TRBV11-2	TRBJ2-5	ASKFWRGEQETQY
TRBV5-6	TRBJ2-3	ASSLNGGTDTQY
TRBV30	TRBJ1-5	AWSVAGVQPQH
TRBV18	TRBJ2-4	ASSPTGGLVKNIQY
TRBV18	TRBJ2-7	ASSPTAYEQY
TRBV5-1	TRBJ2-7	ASSFRGEGYEQY
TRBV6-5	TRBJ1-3	ASSYSTGFSGNTIY
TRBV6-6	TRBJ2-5	ASSQTETQY
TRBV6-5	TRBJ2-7	ASSRVAGGTYEQY
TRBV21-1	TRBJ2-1	ASSRQADNEQF
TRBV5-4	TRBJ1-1	ASRRGQDTMNTEAF
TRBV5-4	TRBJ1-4	ASRSDPTNEKLF
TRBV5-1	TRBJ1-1	ASSLAGGLNTEAF
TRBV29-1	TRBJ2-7	SVEVPDLQSEQY
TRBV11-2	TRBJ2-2	ASSLSLVTGELF
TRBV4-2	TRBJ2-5	ASSQEGQGQGETQY
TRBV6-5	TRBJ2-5	ASRTGRNQETQY
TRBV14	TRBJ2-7	ASSQGASWEQY
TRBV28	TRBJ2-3	ASSFDTPSTDTQY
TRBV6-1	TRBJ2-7	ASSSGQGREQY
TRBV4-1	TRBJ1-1	ASSQGQGASNTEAF
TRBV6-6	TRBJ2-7	ASFGTYSYEQY
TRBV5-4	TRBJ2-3	ASSLSGGGASDTQY
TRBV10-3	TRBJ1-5	AISGGTDNQPQH
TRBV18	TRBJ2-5	ASSPPRQGWGETQY
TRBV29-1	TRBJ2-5	SVDSPPRETQY
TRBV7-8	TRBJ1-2	ASSLALKTEVGYT